The 14 T cell receptor beta chains below were found in one sample sequenced in a study of control samples from healthy donors and cancer patients. Repertoires were generated with immunoSEQ multiplex PCR, while TCRdb's copy carries only in-frame clones and drops some. Among roughly 55,000 clones listed, around 90% were seen once. The sample comprised blood. The receptors derive from a man in his forties or fifties in good health.

The rearrangement links TRBV2 to TRBJ1-1, with a weak D call TRBD1 (5 bases). Trimming pared 9 bases from V and 5 bases from J, leaving 19 bases between. This CDR3 is built from 14 residues. Germline values: CDR1 SNHLY, CDR2 FYNNEI. The DNA of the CDR3 is TGTGCCAGTACCGTCGGGCAGGGAAGAACTGAAGCTTTCTTT. Protein sequence: CASTVGQGRTEAFF.

The V and J genes are TRBV6-6 and TRBJ1-5; 7 bases align to TRBD1. The junction had 8 bases not matched to a gene; V was cut back by 6 bases and J by 0 bases. Germline CDR1 is MNHNY and CDR2 is SVGAGI (reference sequence). This CDR3 contains 16 residues. The CDR3 nucleotides are TGTGCCAGCAGCAGAAGGGGGCCGGATAGCAATCAGCCCCAGCATTTT. Residues: CASSRRGPDSNQPQHF.

This sequence joins TRBV7-3 and TRBJ2-7; D is perhaps TRBD1 (5 bases). Germline CDR1 and CDR2: SGHTA and FQGTGA. CDR3 length: 13 amino acids. Trimming removed 3 bases from V and 4 bases from J, with 10 bases in between. DNA of the CDR3: TGTGCCAGCAGCTTGGGGCCTTCTTACGAGCAGTACTTC. It translates to CASSLGPSYEQYF.

The chain has TRBV7-2 and TRBJ2-7; no clear D. The CDR3 sequence is 13 residues long. Trimming took 5 bases from V and 3 from J, leaving 11 bases between them. Germline values: CDR1 SGHTA, CDR2 FQGNSA. CDR3 residues: CASSLRQDYEQYF. CDR3 coding DNA: TGTGCCAGCAGCCTAAGGCAGGACTACGAGCAGTACTTC.

The chain recombines TRBV30 with TRBJ2-7; D is possibly TRBD1 (5 bases). The V end was cut by 0 bases, the J end by 1 base, with 10 bases between. This CDR3 comprises 14 residues. CDR1 and CDR2 (germline): GTSNPN, SVGIG (reference sequence). The DNA for the CDR3 is TGTGCCTGGAGTGTACAGGCAGATTCCTACGAGCAGTACTTC. Translated, it gives CAWSVQADSYEQYF.

This chain links TRBV28 with TRBJ2-7, with TRBD2 identical over 7 bases. CDR1 is MDHEN and CDR2 is SYDVKM in the germline V gene. J lost 3 bases, V lost 7 bases, and 18 bases had no gene match. This CDR3 has 17 amino acids. The CDR3 region is CASTRGGPPLIYYEQYF. CDR3 in DNA: TGTGCCAGCACCCGGGGAGGGCCCCCCTTAATATACTACGAGCAGTACTTC. Full variable domain (missing parts from reference TRBV28 and TRBJ2-7): DVKVTQSSRYLVKRTGEKVFLECVQDMDHENMFWYRQDPGLGLRLIYFSYDVKMKEKGDIPEGYSVSREKKERFSLILESASTNQTSMYLCASTRGGPPLIYYEQYFGPGTRLTVT.

The chain employs TRBV3-1 (or the pseudogene TRBV3-2) and TRBJ2-4; no reliable D call. This CDR3 comprises 15 residues. V lost 4 bases and J lost 3, with 13 bases in between. Germline V gene sequence: CDR1 LGHDT, CDR2 YNNKEL (reference sequence). CDR3 DNA sequence: TGTGCCAGCAGCCGCCGAGGTGCAATCAAAAACATTCAGTACTTC. Translated: CASSRRGAIKNIQYF.

V is TRBV2 and J is TRBJ1-1; D unclear. CDR1 is SNHLY, CDR2 FYNNEI, per germline. The V gene lost 5 bases and the J gene lost 0 bases, with 4 bases spanning the gap. The CDR3 consists of 12 residues. CDR3 DNA: TGTGCCAGCAGTTCCATGAACACTGAAGCTTTCTTT. Protein product: CASSSMNTEAFF.

This clone was picked up a small number of times. The V and J genes are TRBV28 and TRBJ1-2, with D hard to call. The CDR3 has 13 amino acids. Germline values: CDR1 MDHEN, CDR2 SYDVKM. V lost 2 bases and J lost 6, with 10 bases in between. DNA for the CDR3: TGTGCCAGCAGTTTACCCCCTCTCAATGGCTACACCTTC. Translating gives CASSLPPLNGYTF.

This chain connects TRBV19 to TRBJ1-1; TRBD1 matches at 7 bases. Per the germline V gene, CDR1 is LNHDA and CDR2 is SQIVND (reference sequence). The V segment lost 4 bases and the J segment 1 base; nucleotides outside the gene matches: 6. The CDR3 has 15 amino acids. CDR3 region: CASSNPWTGNTEAFF. The CDR3 DNA reads as TGTGCCAGTAGTAACCCCTGGACAGGGAACACTGAAGCTTTCTTT. The full variable domain, its missing parts supplied by reference TRBV19 and TRBJ1-1, is DGGITQSPKYLFRKEGQNVTLSCEQNLNHDAMYWYRQDPGQGLRLIYYSQIVNDFQKGDIAEGYSVSREKKESFPLTVTSAQKNPTAFYLCASSNPWTGNTEAFFGQGTRLTVV.

For the CDR3, the DNA is TGTGCCAGCAGTCTTAGCGGAGATTACAATGAGCAGTTCTTC. It encodes CASSLSGDYNEQFF. The chain couples TRBV28 to TRBJ2-1, with a tentative D call TRBD2 (6 bases). Trimming shortened V by 5 bases and J by 4 bases, and 12 bases separated the two germline ends. Germline CDR1 is MDHEN and CDR2 is SYDVKM. The CDR3 length is 14 residues.

The chain couples TRBV6-5 to TRBJ2-7; 7 bases match TRBD1. V was clipped by 8 bases and J by 2 bases; unmatched bases: 3. The CDR3 loop spans 12 amino acids. Germline V gives CDR1 MNHEY, CDR2 SVGAGI. The CDR3: CASADRTYEQYF. The DNA for the CDR3 is TGTGCCAGCGCGGACAGGACCTACGAGCAGTACTTC.

The chain has TRBV27 and TRBJ2-5; 10 positions match TRBD2. J gave up 5 bases and V 5 bases, and 5 bases lay outside the gene matches. There are 14 residues in the CDR3. Germline-derived CDR1 and CDR2 are MNHEY and SMNVEV (reference sequence). The CDR3 coding sequence is TGTGCCAGCAGTCCCATGACTAGCGGGGAGACCCAGTACTTC. It encodes CASSPMTSGETQYF.

In its sample, this clone was seen a few times. V and J are TRBV7-2 and TRBJ2-7; TRBD2 matches at 8 bases. Trimming at V came to 3 bases and at J to 5 bases, leaving 12 bases not matched to a gene. CDR3 length equals 16 residues. Germline CDR1 reads SGHTA; CDR2 reads FQGNSA. CDR3 coding DNA: TGTGCCAGCAGCTTCGGGGGTGCGGGAGGTCAGAACGAGCAGTACTTC. This encodes CASSFGGAGGQNEQYF.